Included here is one T cell receptor (beta chain) sequence, with context. This record comes from a study of cytomegalovirus exposure and HLA in healthy donors. This CDR3 is built from 14 residues. Germline values: CDR1 SGHVS, CDR2 FQNEAQ. The V segment lost 5 bases and the J segment 6 bases; nucleotides outside the gene matches: 8. The PCR ran on 60 Vbeta and 13 Jbeta primers. The table came from immunoSEQ multiplex PCR; TCRdb's copy has only in-frame clones and leaves some out. The sample carries some 140,000 clones, 60% to 85% recorded once. The sequence was collected from a young woman in good health and CMV-seronegative. The sequenced sample consisted of PBMCs. This chain joins TRBV7-8 and TRBJ2-7; the match to TRBD1 covers 9 bases. CDR3: CASSTRDRAFEQYF. The CDR3 nucleotides read TGTGCCAGCAGCACTCGGGACAGGGCTTTCGAGCAGTACTTC.